These T cell receptor beta chains were read from a single sample in a study of blood T cell repertoires in COVID-19. Produced via immunoSEQ multiplex PCR; TCRdb's table is partial and in-frame only. The sample consists of some 53,000 clones, roughly 87% of them appearing once. The sample consisted of peripheral blood. Receptors were obtained from a human donor in a cohort sampled during active COVID-19. The CDR3 runs from the conserved cysteine through the conserved F or W. Size tells how often a clone was seen (once, few, many) or the class of an expanded clone, and some rows leave it out.

v_call: TRBV5-6; clone_size: -; j_call: TRBJ2-1; cdr3_aa: CASSLGQGMDEQFF
v_call: TRBV10-3; clone_size: -; j_call: TRBJ2-7; cdr3_aa: CAISEGRANEQYF
v_call: TRBV3-1/TRBV3-2; clone_size: -; j_call: TRBJ1-4; cdr3_aa: CASSQGTQNEKLFF
v_call: TRBV19; clone_size: -; j_call: TRBJ2-2; cdr3_aa: CASSISDRLNTGELFF
v_call: TRBV28; clone_size: -; j_call: TRBJ2-3; cdr3_aa: CASTSGSWPDTQYF
v_call: TRBV5-1; clone_size: once; j_call: TRBJ2-3; cdr3_aa: CASSSTSTDTQYF
v_call: TRBV25-1; clone_size: -; j_call: TRBJ2-1; cdr3_aa: CASGGQGVNEQFF
v_call: TRBV6-6; clone_size: -; j_call: TRBJ2-7; cdr3_aa: CASSYETSGYEQYF
v_call: TRBV29-1; clone_size: -; j_call: TRBJ1-2; cdr3_aa: CSAPQTLDSYGYTF
v_call: TRBV11-3; clone_size: -; j_call: TRBJ2-5; cdr3_aa: CASSLGPQETQYF
v_call: TRBV6-6; clone_size: -; j_call: TRBJ1-5; cdr3_aa: CASSYGTGPQPQHF
v_call: TRBV28; clone_size: -; j_call: TRBJ2-7; cdr3_aa: CASSLGLAGGWEQYF
v_call: TRBV19; clone_size: -; j_call: TRBJ2-1; cdr3_aa: CASSEQGTSGRSEQFF
v_call: TRBV2; clone_size: few; j_call: TRBJ1-3; cdr3_aa: CASSSGTAASGNTIYF
v_call: TRBV5-5; clone_size: -; j_call: TRBJ2-4; cdr3_aa: CASSPGTANIQYF
v_call: TRBV5-4; clone_size: -; j_call: TRBJ2-5; cdr3_aa: CASSQGVDQETQYF
v_call: TRBV3-1/TRBV3-2; clone_size: once; j_call: TRBJ1-4; cdr3_aa: CASSTTGGSNEKLFF
v_call: TRBV9; clone_size: -; j_call: TRBJ2-1; cdr3_aa: CASSVPGFNEQFF
v_call: TRBV5-1; clone_size: -; j_call: TRBJ2-3; cdr3_aa: CASSLAGGSDTQYF
v_call: TRBV5-1; clone_size: -; j_call: TRBJ2-2; cdr3_aa: CASSRSPGLAGADGELFF
v_call: TRBV5-5; clone_size: -; j_call: TRBJ2-1; cdr3_aa: CASSPSQGSYNEQFF
v_call: TRBV24-1; clone_size: -; j_call: TRBJ1-5; cdr3_aa: CATSDPRTGPNQPQHF
v_call: TRBV27; clone_size: -; j_call: TRBJ2-7; cdr3_aa: CASRGLAGVNEQYF